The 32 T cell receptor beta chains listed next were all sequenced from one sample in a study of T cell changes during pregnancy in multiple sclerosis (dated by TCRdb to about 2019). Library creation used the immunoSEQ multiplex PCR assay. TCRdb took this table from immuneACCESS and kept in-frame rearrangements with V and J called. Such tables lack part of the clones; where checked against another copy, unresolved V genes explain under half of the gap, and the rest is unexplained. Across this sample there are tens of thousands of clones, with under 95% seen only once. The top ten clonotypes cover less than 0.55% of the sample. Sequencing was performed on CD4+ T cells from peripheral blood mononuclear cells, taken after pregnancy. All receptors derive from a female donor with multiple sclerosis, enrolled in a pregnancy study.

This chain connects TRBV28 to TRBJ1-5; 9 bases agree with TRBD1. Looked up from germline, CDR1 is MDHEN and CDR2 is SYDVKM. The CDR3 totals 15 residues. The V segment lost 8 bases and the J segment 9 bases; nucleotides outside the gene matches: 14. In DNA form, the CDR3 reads TGTGCCAGCTGCCCTTCCGGGACAGGGTTTGGGCCCCAGCATTTT. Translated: CASCPSGTGFGPQHF.

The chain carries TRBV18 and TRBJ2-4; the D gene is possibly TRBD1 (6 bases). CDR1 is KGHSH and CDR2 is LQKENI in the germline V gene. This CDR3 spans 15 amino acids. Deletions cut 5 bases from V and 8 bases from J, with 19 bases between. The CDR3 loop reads CASSLGLTGYDIQYF. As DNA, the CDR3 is TGTGCCAGCTCATTAGGGTTGACAGGTTATGACATTCAGTACTTC.

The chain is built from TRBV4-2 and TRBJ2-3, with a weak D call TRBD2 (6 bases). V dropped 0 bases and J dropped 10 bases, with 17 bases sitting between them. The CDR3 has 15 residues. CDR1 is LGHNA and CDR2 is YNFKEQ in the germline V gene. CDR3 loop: CASSQDVLASAPQYF. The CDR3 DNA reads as TGTGCCAGCAGCCAAGATGTGCTAGCGAGCGCCCCGCAGTATTTT.

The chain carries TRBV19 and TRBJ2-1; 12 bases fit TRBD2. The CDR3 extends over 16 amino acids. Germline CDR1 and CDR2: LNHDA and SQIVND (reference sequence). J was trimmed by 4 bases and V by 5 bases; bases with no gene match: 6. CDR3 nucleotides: TGTGCCAGTAGTGTGACTAGCGGGGGAATATACAATGAGCAGTTCTTC. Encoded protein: CASSVTSGGIYNEQFF.

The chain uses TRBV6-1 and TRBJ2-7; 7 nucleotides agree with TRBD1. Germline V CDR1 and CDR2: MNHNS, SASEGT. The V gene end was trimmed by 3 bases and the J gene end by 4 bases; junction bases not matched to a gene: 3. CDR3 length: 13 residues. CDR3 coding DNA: TGTGCCAGCAGTGAGACAGGGATTTACGAGCAGTACTTC. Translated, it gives CASSETGIYEQYF.

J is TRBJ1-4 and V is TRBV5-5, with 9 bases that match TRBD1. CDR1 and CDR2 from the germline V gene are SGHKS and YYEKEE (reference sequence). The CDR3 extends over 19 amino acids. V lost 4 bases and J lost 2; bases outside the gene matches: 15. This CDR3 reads CASSASLTGGILTNEKLFF. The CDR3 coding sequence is TGTGCCAGCAGCGCATCCCTGACAGGGGGGATCCTTACTAATGAAAAACTGTTTTTT.

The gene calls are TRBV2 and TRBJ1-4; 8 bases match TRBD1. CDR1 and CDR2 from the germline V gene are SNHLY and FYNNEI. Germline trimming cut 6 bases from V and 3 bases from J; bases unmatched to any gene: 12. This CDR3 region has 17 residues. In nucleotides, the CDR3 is TGTGCCAGCAGATGGATCGGACAGGGCCGGGCTAATGAAAAACTGTTTTTT. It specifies CASRWIGQGRANEKLFF.

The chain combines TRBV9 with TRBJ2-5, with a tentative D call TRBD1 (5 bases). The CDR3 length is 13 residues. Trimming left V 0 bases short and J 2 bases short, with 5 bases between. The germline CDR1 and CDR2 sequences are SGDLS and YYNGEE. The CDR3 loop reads CASSVGQQETQYF. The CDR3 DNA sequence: TGTGCCAGCAGCGTAGGACAGCAAGAGACCCAGTACTTC.

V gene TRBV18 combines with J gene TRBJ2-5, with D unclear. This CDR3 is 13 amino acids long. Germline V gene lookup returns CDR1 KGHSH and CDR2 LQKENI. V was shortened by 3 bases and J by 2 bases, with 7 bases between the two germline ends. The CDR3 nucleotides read TGTGCCAGCTCACCCGACGGGCAAGAGACCCAGTACTTC. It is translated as CASSPDGQETQYF.

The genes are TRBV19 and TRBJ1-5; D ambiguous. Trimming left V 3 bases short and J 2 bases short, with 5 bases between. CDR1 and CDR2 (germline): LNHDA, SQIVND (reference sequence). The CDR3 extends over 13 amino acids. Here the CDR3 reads CASSIPGNQPQHF. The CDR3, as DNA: TGTGCCAGTAGTATTCCGGGCAATCAGCCCCAGCATTTT.

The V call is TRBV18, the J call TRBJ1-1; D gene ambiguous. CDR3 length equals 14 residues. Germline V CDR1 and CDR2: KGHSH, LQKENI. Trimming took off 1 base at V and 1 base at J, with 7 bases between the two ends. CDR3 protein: CASSPLAENTEAFF. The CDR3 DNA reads TGTGCCAGCTCACCACTCGCGGAGAACACTGAAGCTTTCTTT.

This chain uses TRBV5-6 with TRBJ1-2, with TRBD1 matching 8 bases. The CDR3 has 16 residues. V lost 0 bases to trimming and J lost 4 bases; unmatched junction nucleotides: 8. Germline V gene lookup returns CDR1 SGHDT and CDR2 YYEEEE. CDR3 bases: TGTGCCAGCAGCTTGGGCGGCAGGGGGCATGTCTATGGCTACACCTTC. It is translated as CASSLGGRGHVYGYTF.

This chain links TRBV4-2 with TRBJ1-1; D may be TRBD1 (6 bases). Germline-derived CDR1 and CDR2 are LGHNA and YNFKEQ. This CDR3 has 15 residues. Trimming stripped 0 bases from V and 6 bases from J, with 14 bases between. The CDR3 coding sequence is TGTGCCAGCAGCCAAGAGGGAGGGGGGCGGTCTGAAGCTTTCTTT. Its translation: CASSQEGGGRSEAFF.

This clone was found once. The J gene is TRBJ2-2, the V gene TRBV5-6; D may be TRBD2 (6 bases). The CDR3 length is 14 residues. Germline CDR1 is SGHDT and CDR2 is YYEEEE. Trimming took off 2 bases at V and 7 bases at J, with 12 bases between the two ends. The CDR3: CASSFPGRNGELFF. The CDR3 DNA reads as TGTGCCAGCAGCTTTCCAGGGAGGAACGGGGAGCTGTTTTTT.

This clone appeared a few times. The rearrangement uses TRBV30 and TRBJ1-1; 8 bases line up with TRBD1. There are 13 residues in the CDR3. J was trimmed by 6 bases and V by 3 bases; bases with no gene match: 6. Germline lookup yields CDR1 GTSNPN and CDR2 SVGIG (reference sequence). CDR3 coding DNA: TGTGCCTGGAGCGGGACAGGAACTGCTGAAGCTTTCTTT. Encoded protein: CAWSGTGTAEAFF.

CDR3 sequence: CASSLAGGLGEQYF. The CDR3 nucleotides read TGTGCCAGCAGCCTAGCGGGGGGTTTGGGCGAGCAGTACTTC. J is TRBJ2-7 and V is TRBV9; the match to TRBD2 covers 11 bases. Germline assignment: CDR1 SGDLS and CDR2 YYNGEE. CDR3 length equals 14 residues. After removal of 4 bases from V and 6 bases from J, the junction contained 6 bases not matched to a gene. Variable domain in full (rest from reference TRBV9 and TRBJ2-7): DSGVTQTPKHLITATGQRVTLRCSPRSGDLSVYWYQQSLDQGLQFLIQYYNGEERAKGNILERFSAQQFPDLHSELNLSSLELGDSALYFCASSLAGGLGEQYFGPGTRLTVT.

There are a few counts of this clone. CDR3 DNA sequence: TGTGCCAGCAGCCCACAGGACAGAACATCCTATGGCTACACCTTC. Translating it yields CASSPQDRTSYGYTF. V is TRBV11-2 and J is TRBJ1-2; perhaps TRBD1 as D (6 bases). This CDR3 spans 15 amino acids. Trimming left V 5 bases short and J 4 bases short, with 17 bases between. Germline V gene data show CDR1 as SGHAT and CDR2 as FQNNGV.

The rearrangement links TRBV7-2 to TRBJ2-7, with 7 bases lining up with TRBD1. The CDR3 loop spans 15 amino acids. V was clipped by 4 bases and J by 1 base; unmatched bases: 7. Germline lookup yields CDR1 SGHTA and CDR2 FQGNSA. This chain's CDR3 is CASSSQTGESYEQYF. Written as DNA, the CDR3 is TGTGCCAGCAGCTCACAAACAGGGGAATCCTACGAGCAGTACTTC. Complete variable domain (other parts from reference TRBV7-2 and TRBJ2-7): GAGVSQSPSNKVTEKGKDVELRCDPISGHTALYWYRQSLGQGLEFLIYFQGNSAPDKSGLPSDRFSAERTGGSVSTLTIQRTQQEDSAVYLCASSSQTGESYEQYFGPGTRLTVT.

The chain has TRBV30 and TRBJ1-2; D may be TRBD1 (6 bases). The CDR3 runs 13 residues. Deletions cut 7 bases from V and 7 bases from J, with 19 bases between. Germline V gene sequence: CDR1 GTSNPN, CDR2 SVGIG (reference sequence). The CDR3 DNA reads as TGTGCCTCGCAACAGGGAGGGGTAGCTGGCTACACCTTC. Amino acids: CASQQGGVAGYTF. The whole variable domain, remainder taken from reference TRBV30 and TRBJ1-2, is SQTIHQWPATLVQPVGSPLSLECTVEGTSNPNLYWYRQAAGRGLQLLFYSVGIGQISSEVPQNLSASRPQDRQFILSSKKLLLSDSGFYLCASQQGGVAGYTFGSGTRLTVV.

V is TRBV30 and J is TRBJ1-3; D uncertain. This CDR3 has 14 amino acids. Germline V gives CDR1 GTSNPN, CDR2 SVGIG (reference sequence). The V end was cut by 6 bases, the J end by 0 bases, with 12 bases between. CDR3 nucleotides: TGTGCCTGTAACGGGGTTTTCTCTGGAAACACCATATATTTT. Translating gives CACNGVFSGNTIYF.

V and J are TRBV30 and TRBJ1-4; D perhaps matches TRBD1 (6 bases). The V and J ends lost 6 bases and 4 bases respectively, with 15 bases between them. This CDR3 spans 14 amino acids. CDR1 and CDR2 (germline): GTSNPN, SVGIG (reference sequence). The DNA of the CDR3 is TGTGCCTGCCCCGGACAGAGAGATAATGAAAAACTGTTTTTT. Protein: CACPGQRDNEKLFF.

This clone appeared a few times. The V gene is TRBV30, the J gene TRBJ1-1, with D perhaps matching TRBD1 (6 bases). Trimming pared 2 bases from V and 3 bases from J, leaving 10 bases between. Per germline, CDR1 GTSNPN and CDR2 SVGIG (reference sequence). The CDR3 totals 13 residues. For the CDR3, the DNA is TGTGCCTGGAGTCGACAGGTGGACACTGAAGCTTTCTTT. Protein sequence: CAWSRQVDTEAFF.

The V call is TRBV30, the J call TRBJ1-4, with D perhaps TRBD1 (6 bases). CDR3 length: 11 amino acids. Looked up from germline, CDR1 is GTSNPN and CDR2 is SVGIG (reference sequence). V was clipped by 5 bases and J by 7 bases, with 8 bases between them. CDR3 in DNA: TGTGCCTGGTTCAGGGGTGAAAAACTGTTTTTT. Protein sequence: CAWFRGEKLFF. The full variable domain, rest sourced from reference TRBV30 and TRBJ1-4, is SQTIHQWPATLVQPVGSPLSLECTVEGTSNPNLYWYRQAAGRGLQLLFYSVGIGQISSEVPQNLSASRPQDRQFILSSKKLLLSDSGFYLCAWFRGEKLFFGSGTQLSVL.

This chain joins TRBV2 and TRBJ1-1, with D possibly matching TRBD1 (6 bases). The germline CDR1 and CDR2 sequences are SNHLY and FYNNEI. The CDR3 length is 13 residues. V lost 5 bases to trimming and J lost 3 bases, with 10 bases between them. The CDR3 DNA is TGTGCCAGCAGTCTCGAGGGGGACACTGAAGCTTTCTTT. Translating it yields CASSLEGDTEAFF.

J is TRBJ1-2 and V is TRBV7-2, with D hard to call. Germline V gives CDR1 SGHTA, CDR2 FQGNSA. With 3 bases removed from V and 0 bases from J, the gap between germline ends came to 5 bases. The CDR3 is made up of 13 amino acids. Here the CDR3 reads CASSLGANYGYTF. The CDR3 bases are TGTGCCAGCAGCTTGGGAGCTAACTATGGCTACACCTTC. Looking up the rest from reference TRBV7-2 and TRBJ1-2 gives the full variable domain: GAGVSQSPSNKVTEKGKDVELRCDPISGHTALYWYRQSLGQGLEFLIYFQGNSAPDKSGLPSDRFSAERTGGSVSTLTIQRTQQEDSAVYLCASSLGANYGYTFGSGTRLTVV.

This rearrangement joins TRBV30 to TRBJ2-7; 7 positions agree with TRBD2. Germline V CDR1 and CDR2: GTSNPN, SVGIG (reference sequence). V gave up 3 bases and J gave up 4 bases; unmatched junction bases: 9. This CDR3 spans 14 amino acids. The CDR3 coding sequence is TGTGCCTGGAGGGTAGCGGGCCCCCGATACGAGCAGTACTTC. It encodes CAWRVAGPRYEQYF. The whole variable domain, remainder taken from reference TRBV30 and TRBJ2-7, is SQTIHQWPATLVQPVGSPLSLECTVEGTSNPNLYWYRQAAGRGLQLLFYSVGIGQISSEVPQNLSASRPQDRQFILSSKKLLLSDSGFYLCAWRVAGPRYEQYFGPGTRLTVT.

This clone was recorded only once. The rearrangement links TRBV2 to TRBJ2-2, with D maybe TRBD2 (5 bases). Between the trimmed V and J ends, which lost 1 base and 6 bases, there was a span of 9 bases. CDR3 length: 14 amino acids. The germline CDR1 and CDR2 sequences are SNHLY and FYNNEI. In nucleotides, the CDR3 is TGTGCCAGCAGTGAAGATTTGAGGGCCGGGGAGCTGTTTTTT. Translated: CASSEDLRAGELFF.

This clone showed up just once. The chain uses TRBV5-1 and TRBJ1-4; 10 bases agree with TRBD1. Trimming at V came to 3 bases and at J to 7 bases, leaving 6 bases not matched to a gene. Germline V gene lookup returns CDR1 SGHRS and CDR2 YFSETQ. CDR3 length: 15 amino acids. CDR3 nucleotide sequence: TGCGCCAGCAGCTATGGACAGGGGGGTACTGAAAAACTGTTTTTT. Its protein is CASSYGQGGTEKLFF. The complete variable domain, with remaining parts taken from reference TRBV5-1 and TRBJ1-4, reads KAGVTQTPRYLIKTRGQQVTLSCSPISGHRSVSWYQQTPGQGLQFLFEYFSETQRNKGNFPGRFSGRQFSNSRSEMNVSTLELGDSALYLCASSYGQGGTEKLFFGSGTQLSVL.

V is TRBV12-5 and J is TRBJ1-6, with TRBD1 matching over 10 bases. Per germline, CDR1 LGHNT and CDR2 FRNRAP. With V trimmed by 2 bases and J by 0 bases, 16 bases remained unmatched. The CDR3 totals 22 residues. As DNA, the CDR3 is TGTGCTAGTGGTTTGAGTTTCGGAACCGGGACAGGGGTAGGCTCCTATAATTCACCCCTCCACTTT. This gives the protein CASGLSFGTGTGVGSYNSPLHF.

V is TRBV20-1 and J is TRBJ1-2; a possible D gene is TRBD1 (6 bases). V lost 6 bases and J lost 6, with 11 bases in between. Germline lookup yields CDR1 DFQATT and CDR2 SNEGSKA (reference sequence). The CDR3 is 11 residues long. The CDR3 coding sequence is TGCAGTGCCCACCCAGGGGATGGCTACACCTTC. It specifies CSAHPGDGYTF.

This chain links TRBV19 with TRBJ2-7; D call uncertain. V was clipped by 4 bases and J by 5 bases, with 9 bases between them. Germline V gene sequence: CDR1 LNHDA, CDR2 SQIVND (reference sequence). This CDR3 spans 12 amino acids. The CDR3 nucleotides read TGTGCCAGTAGTACTCGAGGAGACGAGCAGTACTTC. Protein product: CASSTRGDEQYF.

CDR3 bases: TGTGCCAGTAGGACAGGGGGCTCCTACAATGAGCAGTTCTTC. Encoded protein: CASRTGGSYNEQFF. V usage is TRBV19 and J usage is TRBJ2-1, with 9 nucleotides matching TRBD1. This CDR3 spans 14 amino acids. Germline CDR1 and CDR2: LNHDA and SQIVND (reference sequence). J gave up 0 bases and V 6 bases, and 0 bases lay outside the gene matches.